The 18 T cell receptor beta chains below all came from one sample that was sequenced in a study of response to subunit inactivated influenza vaccine. TCRdb reprocessed the RT-PCR reads with MiXCR, giving one entry per CDR3 protein. The sample consists of approximately 530,000 distinct CDR3 sequences, 7.5% to 8.5% of them appearing once. This sample comprised PBMCs from blood, obtained about 24 months after vaccination. These receptors came from a man aged 45 to 70 who received an inactivated influenza vaccine.

In its sample, this clonotype was seen many times. The chain combines TRBV7-2 with TRBJ2-7, with no clear D. This CDR3 spans 15 amino acids. Trimming took 1 base from V and 3 from J, leaving 13 bases between them. The germline V gene has CDR1 SGHTA and CDR2 FQGNSA. The CDR3 DNA reads as TGTGCCAGCAGCTTAGATGGTAACTCCTTCTACGAGCAGTACTTC. Translated: CASSLDGNSFYEQYF.

A note on this clonotype: The final CDR3 position lacks the conserved phenylalanine or tryptophan, pointing to a likely read error. The rearrangement links TRBV29-1 to TRBJ1-5, with 7 bases that match TRBD1. The J segment lost 1 base and the V segment lost 6 bases, leaving 3 bases of the junction unmatched. The CDR3 consists of 13 residues. Per germline, CDR1 SQVTM and CDR2 ANQGSEA. The DNA for the CDR3 is TGCAGCGTAGCAGGGGGGAGCAATCAGCCCCAGCATTCT. Translating it yields CSVAGGSNQPQHS.

This chain links TRBV29-1 with TRBJ1-2, with 7 bases identical to TRBD1. This CDR3 has 14 amino acids. Germline CDR1 and CDR2: SQVTM and ANQGSEA. After removal of 0 bases from V and 8 bases from J, the junction contained 9 bases not matched to a gene. The CDR3 spells CSVEDLGTAGGYTF. DNA of the CDR3: TGCAGCGTTGAAGATCTAGGGACAGCAGGCGGCTACACCTTC.

The chain is built from TRBV4-2 and TRBJ2-3; D may be TRBD1 or TRBD2 (5 bases each). Trimming removed 2 bases from V and 3 bases from J, with 18 bases in between. Germline loops: CDR1 LGHNA, CDR2 YNFKEQ. This CDR3 comprises 17 residues. Here the CDR3 reads CASSQSSGTWGTDTQYF. The CDR3 nucleotides read TGTGCCAGCAGCCAAAGCTCTGGTACGTGGGGGACAGATACGCAGTATTTT.

This clonotype occurred many times. The chain is built from TRBV9 and TRBJ2-3, with 8 bases matching TRBD2. The CDR3 is 15 amino acids. Trimming took 2 bases from V and 4 from J; bases not matched to a gene: 6. Germline V gene lookup returns CDR1 SGDLS and CDR2 YYNGEE. The CDR3 loop reads CASSVGLADSDTQYF. Here the CDR3 DNA reads TGTGCCAGCAGCGTCGGACTAGCAGATTCAGATACGCAGTATTTT. Together with reference TRBV9 and TRBJ2-3, the CDR3 gives the full variable domain: DSGVTQTPKHLITATGQRVTLRCSPRSGDLSVYWYQQSLDQGLQFLIQYYNGEERAKGNILERFSAQQFPDLHSELNLSSLELGDSALYFCASSVGLADSDTQYFGPGTRLTVL.

The gene calls are TRBV20-1 and TRBJ2-1; D uncertain. V lost 3 bases to trimming and J lost 0 bases, with 9 bases between them. Germline CDR1 and CDR2: DFQATT and SNEGSKA (reference sequence). The CDR3 is 14 amino acids. The CDR3: CSASSTNSYNEQFF. In DNA, the CDR3 is TGCAGTGCTAGTTCTACTAACTCCTACAATGAGCAGTTCTTC.

This clonotype was detected only a few times. The rearrangement links TRBV19 to TRBJ2-1; 8 bases map to TRBD1. The CDR3 consists of 15 residues. V shed 4 bases and J 2 bases; nucleotides not matched to a gene: 4. From germline, CDR1 is LNHDA and CDR2 SQIVND (reference sequence). CDR3 coding DNA: TGTGCCAGTAGTAGGACAGGGTTGGCCTACAATGAGCAGTTCTTC. This translates into CASSRTGLAYNEQFF.

This clonotype was seen many times. V is TRBV12-3 or TRBV12-4 and J is TRBJ2-7, with 7 bases matching TRBD1. V trimming: 6 bases; J trimming: 0 bases; junction bases outside the gene matches: 2. This CDR3 has 13 amino acids. CDR3 bases: TGTGCCAGCAGGGACAGGAGCTCCTACGAGCAGTACTTC. It is translated as CASRDRSSYEQYF.

Only a few counts were recorded for this clonotype. V usage is TRBV7-2 and J usage is TRBJ2-3, with TRBD2 identical over 11 bases. The V and J ends lost 1 base and 5 bases, in that order; junction bases with no gene match: 8. Per germline, CDR1 SGHTA and CDR2 FQGNSA. The CDR3 contains 17 residues. CDR3 nucleotides: TGTGCCAGCAGCTTAGGTCGCCTAGCGGGGGGCGTAGATACGCAGTATTTT. It is translated as CASSLGRLAGGVDTQYF.

In regard to this clonotype: Possible read error: a much larger clone is one base away. V gene TRBV5-1 combines with J gene TRBJ2-2, with 10 bases matching TRBD1. Looked up from germline, CDR1 is SGHRS and CDR2 is YFSETQ. The CDR3 consists of 16 residues. CDR3 in DNA: TGCGCCAGCAGCTTGAGCCGGGACAGGGGCACCGGGGCGCTGTTTTTT. Residues: CASSLSRDRGTGALFF.

This clonotype was observed many times. The chain couples TRBV12-3 or TRBV12-4 to TRBJ2-3, with D uncertain. The V end was cut by 2 bases, the J end by 5 bases, with 11 bases between. This CDR3 is 14 amino acids long. The CDR3 protein is CASSLSGPVDTQYF. In DNA form, the CDR3 reads TGTGCCAGCAGTTTAAGTGGGCCCGTAGATACGCAGTATTTT.

The genes are TRBV7-2 and TRBJ2-1; possibly TRBD2 for D (6 bases). CDR1 is SGHTA and CDR2 is FQGNSA in the germline V gene. Deletions cut 0 bases from V and 9 bases from J, with 15 bases between. The CDR3 sequence is 15 residues long. For the CDR3, the DNA is TGTGCCAGCAGCTTAGCAGGTGCGGGGAAAGGTGAGCAGTTCTTC. Its translation is CASSLAGAGKGEQFF.

The sample holds a few counts of this clonotype. V is TRBV20-1 and J is TRBJ1-6; D is uncertain. Trimming took 6 bases from V and 7 from J, leaving 7 bases between them. The CDR3 contains 11 residues. Germline V CDR1 and CDR2: DFQATT, SNEGSKA (reference sequence). The CDR3 loop is CSARGNSPLHF. The CDR3, as DNA: TGCAGTGCCCGAGGAAATTCACCCCTCCACTTT.

This clonotype turned up a few times. The chain links TRBV5-6 to TRBJ1-1; 7 bases map to TRBD1. V dropped 4 bases and J dropped 1; count of bases not matched to a gene: 7. Germline CDR1 reads SGHDT; CDR2 reads YYEEEE. CDR3 length equals 15 residues. CDR3 DNA sequence: TGTGCCAGCAGCCGACAGGGCGGAGAGAACACTGAAGCTTTCTTT. Its protein product is CASSRQGGENTEAFF.

This clonotype was counted ten times or more. The CDR3 sequence: CASSWDPSTTGELFF. CDR3 nucleotide sequence: TGTGCCAGCAGCTGGGACCCATCTACAACCGGGGAGCTGTTTTTT. J is TRBJ2-2 and V is TRBV5-6; possibly TRBD1 or TRBD2 for D (5 bases each). Trimming stripped 3 bases from V and 5 bases from J, with 14 bases between. The CDR3 length is 15 residues. CDR1 and CDR2 (germline): SGHDT, YYEEEE.

This clonotype has a handful of counts. V and J are TRBV4-2 and TRBJ2-7; 7 positions agree with TRBD2. This CDR3 has 15 amino acids. The germline gives CDR1 LGHNA, CDR2 YNFKEQ. Trimming removed 0 bases from V and 2 bases from J; junction bases left unmatched: 4. The DNA for the CDR3 is TGTGCCAGCAGCCAAGAGACTAGCCCCACCTACGAGCAGTACTTC. Protein product: CASSQETSPTYEQYF.

The rearrangement joins TRBV24-1 to TRBJ2-1, with 9 positions matching TRBD1. Germline CDR1 reads KGHDR; CDR2 reads SFDVKD. This CDR3 has 14 residues. The V gene end was trimmed by 7 bases and the J gene end by 5 bases; junction bases not matched to a gene: 5. CDR3 amino acids: CATRGDRAHNEQFF. The CDR3, as DNA: TGTGCCACCAGGGGGGACAGGGCCCACAATGAGCAGTTCTTC.

In its sample, this clonotype was seen a few times. V is TRBV4-2 and J is TRBJ1-1; D perhaps matches TRBD1 (6 bases). CDR1 and CDR2 (germline): LGHNA, YNFKEQ. This CDR3 region has 16 residues. Deletions cut 1 base from V and 3 bases from J, with 15 bases between. The CDR3 nucleotides are TGTGCCAGCAGCCAAGGACAGGTTAGTGCGGACACTGAAGCTTTCTTT. It yields the protein CASSQGQVSADTEAFF.